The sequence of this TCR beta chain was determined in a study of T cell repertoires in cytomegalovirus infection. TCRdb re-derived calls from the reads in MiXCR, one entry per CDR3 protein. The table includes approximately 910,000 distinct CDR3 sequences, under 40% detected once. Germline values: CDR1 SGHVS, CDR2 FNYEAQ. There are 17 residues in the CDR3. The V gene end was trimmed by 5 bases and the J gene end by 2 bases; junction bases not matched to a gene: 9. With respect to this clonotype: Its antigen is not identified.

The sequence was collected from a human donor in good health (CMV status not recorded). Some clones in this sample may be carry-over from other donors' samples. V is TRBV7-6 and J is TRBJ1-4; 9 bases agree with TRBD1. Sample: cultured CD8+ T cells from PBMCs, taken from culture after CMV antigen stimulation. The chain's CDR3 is CASSVTGGVDTNEKLFF. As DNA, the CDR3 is TGTGCCAGCAGCGTTACAGGGGGCGTAGATACTAATGAAAAACTGTTTTTT.